The 10 T cell receptor beta chains in this list originate from one sample, sequenced in a study of blood T cell repertoires in COVID-19. Using immunoSEQ multiplex PCR, the repertoire was profiled, and TCRdb retains in-frame clones only, with some absent. The sample yields 130,000 or so clones, just over 85% seen once. Sequenced: peripheral blood. Source of these receptors: a woman aged 60-70 years with acute or convalescent COVID-19.

The chain couples TRBV10-2 to TRBJ2-7; tentative D call: TRBD2 (5 bases). The CDR3 runs 13 residues. In germline, CDR1 is WSHSY, CDR2 SAAADI. V lost 4 bases, J lost 2 bases, and 9 bases lay in between. The CDR3, as DNA: TGCGCCAGCAGTGGACGAGGGCCCTACGAGCAGTACTTC. Amino acid sequence: CASSGRGPYEQYF.

This CDR3 is CASSAGRSYEQYF. CDR3 coding DNA: TGTGCCAGTAGCGCGGGGCGCTCCTACGAGCAGTACTTC. The rearrangement links TRBV19 to TRBJ2-7; the D gene is possibly TRBD2 (6 bases). Trimming took off 6 bases at V and 0 bases at J, with 9 bases between the two ends. CDR3 length: 13 residues. Germline CDR1 is LNHDA and CDR2 is SQIVND (reference sequence).

The chain has TRBV3-1 (or the pseudogene TRBV3-2) and TRBJ2-3; 10 nucleotides line up with TRBD2. The trim removed 8 bases at V and 1 base at J, leaving 12 bases unmatched. This CDR3 region has 17 residues. Germline values: CDR1 LGHDT, CDR2 YNNKEL (reference sequence). The CDR3 reads CASGSWTSGVGTDTQYF. Written as DNA, the CDR3 is TGTGCCAGCGGTTCATGGACTAGCGGCGTTGGCACAGATACGCAGTATTTT.

A few counts support this clone. This chain links TRBV25-1 with TRBJ2-1; weak D call: TRBD2 (6 bases). Deletions cut 6 bases from V and 4 bases from J, with 13 bases between. Germline V gene sequence: CDR1 MGHDK, CDR2 SYGVNS. This CDR3 is 14 amino acids long. CDR3 DNA sequence: TGTGCCAGCAGAAAATCGGGAGATTACAATGAGCAGTTCTTC. Its translation is CASRKSGDYNEQFF.

V is TRBV15 and J is TRBJ2-2, with 7 bases identical to TRBD1. Per germline, CDR1 LNHNV and CDR2 YYDKDF (reference sequence). After removal of 0 bases from V and 9 bases from J, the junction contained 10 bases not matched to a gene. The CDR3 length is 16 residues. CDR3 sequence reads: CATSRDRGQPSRELFF. CDR3 nucleotide sequence: TGTGCCACCAGCAGAGATCGGGGACAGCCATCCAGGGAGCTGTTTTTT.

In this sample, this clone turned up a few times. This chain uses TRBV4-2 with TRBJ1-4, with D perhaps matching TRBD1 (5 bases). CDR1 is LGHNA and CDR2 is YNFKEQ in the germline V gene. The CDR3 is 19 amino acids. Trimming stripped 0 bases from V and 1 base from J, with 18 bases between. CDR3 nucleotides: TGTGCCAGCAGCCAAGATAGATTCGGCAGGGTGGGAACTAATGAAAAACTGTTTTTT. Its protein product is CASSQDRFGRVGTNEKLFF.

V and J are TRBV7-2 and TRBJ1-5; possibly TRBD1 for D (5 bases). Germline lookup yields CDR1 SGHTA and CDR2 FQGNSA. CDR3 length equals 15 residues. V lost 5 bases to trimming and J lost 2 bases, with 13 bases between them. As DNA, the CDR3 is TGTGCCAGCAGCCCTGCCGGGGGGGGCAATCAGCCCCAGCATTTT. Protein sequence: CASSPAGGGNQPQHF.

The V call is TRBV5-1, the J call TRBJ2-1, with 12 positions matching TRBD1. The V gene end was trimmed by 4 bases and the J gene end by 10 bases; junction bases not matched to a gene: 6. The germline V gene encodes CDR1 SGHRS and CDR2 YFSETQ. The CDR3 extends over 14 amino acids. This CDR3 reads CASSAGQGAGEQFF. DNA of the CDR3: TGCGCCAGCAGCGCGGGACAGGGGGCTGGGGAGCAGTTCTTC. The complete variable domain, with remaining parts taken from reference TRBV5-1 and TRBJ2-1, reads KAGVTQTPRYLIKTRGQQVTLSCSPISGHRSVSWYQQTPGQGLQFLFEYFSETQRNKGNFPGRFSGRQFSNSRSEMNVSTLELGDSALYLCASSAGQGAGEQFFGPGTRLTVL.

This chain joins TRBV6-6 and TRBJ1-2, with 9 bases fitting TRBD1. The ends lost 7 bases at V and 4 bases at J; junction bases unmatched: 13. The CDR3 is 16 amino acids. Per the germline V gene, CDR1 is MNHNY and CDR2 is SVGAGI (reference sequence). The DNA of the CDR3 is TGTGCCAGCACCCACGGGGGACAGGGAGGGGGCTATGGCTACACCTTC. Amino acid sequence: CASTHGGQGGGYGYTF.

The rearrangement uses TRBV7-2 and TRBJ1-1; weak D call: TRBD1 (5 bases). This CDR3 has 15 residues. Germline CDR1 is SGHTA and CDR2 is FQGNSA. Trimming took 5 bases from V and 2 from J, leaving 15 bases between them. CDR3 nucleotides: TGTGCCAGCAGCACCCGTCGGGGGGTTAACACTGAAGCTTTCTTT. It is translated as CASSTRRGVNTEAFF.